The 14 T cell receptor beta chains below all came from one sample that was sequenced in a study of OX40 agonist ivuxolimab in advanced cancers. Measured with immunoSEQ multiplex PCR; TCRdb has only the in-frame clones, and not every one. The sample includes more than 60,000 clones, 70% to 80% seen only once; the top ten take more than 1.5%. Sample: CD4+ or CD8+ T cells sorted from blood, taken in a trial of the OX40 agonist ivuxolimab. These receptors all come from an adult with an advanced solid tumor such as melanoma, head and neck, liver or kidney cancer.

This sequence joins TRBV10-3 and TRBJ1-2, with D possibly TRBD1 on 5 matching bases. This CDR3 contains 14 residues. The germline CDR1 and CDR2 sequences are ENHRY and SYGVKD. The CDR3 DNA reads as TGTGCTCTCGCTTTCTCGGACACCTCTGGGGGCTACACCTTC. Protein: CALAFSDTSGGYTF.

The rearrangement uses TRBV7-2 and TRBJ2-7, with D possibly being TRBD2 (7 bases). CDR1 is SGHTA and CDR2 is FQGNSA in the germline V gene. V was trimmed by 2 bases and J by 0 bases, leaving 23 bases between them. The CDR3 runs to 19 residues. In nucleotides, the CDR3 is TGTGCCAGCAGCTTAAGGCGGGGGCAGCGGATCGACAGCTCCTACGAGCAGTACTTC. This sequence encodes CASSLRRGQRIDSSYEQYF.

This clone appeared once. J is TRBJ2-5 and V is TRBV5-4; D is unclear. The J call may be incorrect, as the DNA end agrees better with TRBJ2-7. CDR1 and CDR2 (germline): SGHNT, YYREEE (reference sequence). This CDR3 spans 14 amino acids. The CDR3 nucleotides read TGTGCCAGCAGCTTAGTGCCGACCTCCTACGAGCAGTACTTC. Translation gives CASSLVPTSYEQYF.

The V gene is TRBV28, the J gene TRBJ2-7, with a possible D match to TRBD2 (7 bases). Germline lookup yields CDR1 MDHEN and CDR2 SYDVKM. This CDR3 has 14 residues. V was cut by 8 bases and J by 2 bases, with 16 bases left in between. For the CDR3, the DNA is TGTGCCAGCGGGGGGGCTAGCGTTACCTACGAGCAGTACTTC. Residues: CASGGASVTYEQYF. Together with reference TRBV28 and TRBJ2-7, the CDR3 gives the full variable domain: DVKVTQSSRYLVKRTGEKVFLECVQDMDHENMFWYRQDPGLGLRLIYFSYDVKMKEKGDIPEGYSVSREKKERFSLILESASTNQTSMYLCASGGASVTYEQYFGPGTRLTVT.

The CDR3, as DNA: TGCGCCAGCAGCTTGGCCCCAGGAGGAAACACCATATATTTT. Amino acid sequence: CASSLAPGGNTIYF. The V gene is TRBV5-1, the J gene TRBJ1-3; D remains ambiguous. Trimming stripped 0 bases from V and 4 bases from J, with 8 bases between. CDR1 SGHRS and CDR2 YFSETQ come from the germline V gene. This CDR3 region has 14 residues. Combining the CDR3 with reference TRBV5-1 and TRBJ1-3 gives the whole variable domain KAGVTQTPRYLIKTRGQQVTLSCSPISGHRSVSWYQQTPGQGLQFLFEYFSETQRNKGNFPGRFSGRQFSNSRSEMNVSTLELGDSALYLCASSLAPGGNTIYFGEGSWLTVV.

This chain connects TRBV30 to TRBJ1-6; 9 nucleotides line up with TRBD1. The V gene's germline CDR1 is GTSNPN and CDR2 SVGIG (reference sequence). The V and J ends lost 0 bases and 10 bases, in that order; junction bases with no gene match: 10. The CDR3 has 16 amino acids. CDR3 residues: CAWSVLLDRGGSPLHF. CDR3 bases: TGTGCCTGGAGTGTATTGCTGGACAGGGGTGGGTCACCCCTCCACTTT.

J is TRBJ2-1 and V is TRBV28, with D possibly TRBD1 on 6 matching bases. With 5 bases removed from V and 0 bases from J, the gap between germline ends came to 14 bases. The CDR3 loop spans 16 amino acids. Germline CDR1 MDHEN, CDR2 SYDVKM. The CDR3 DNA is TGTGCCAGCAGTCCAAGGGGGTTTAGCTCCTACAATGAGCAGTTCTTC. Amino acid sequence: CASSPRGFSSYNEQFF.

This chain joins TRBV12-5 and TRBJ1-4, with 8 bases matching TRBD1. The CDR3 is 14 residues long. Unmatched junction bases numbered 9, after V lost 7 bases and J lost 8 bases. Germline CDR1 reads LGHNT; CDR2 reads FRNRAP. In DNA form, the CDR3 reads TGTGCTAGTGCCTCGACAGGGGTTGGGGAAAAACTGTTTTTT. It translates to CASASTGVGEKLFF.

The CDR3 is CASSLGDENTEAFF. CDR3 bases: TGCGCCAGCAGCTTGGGGGACGAGAACACTGAAGCTTTCTTT. The chain joins TRBV5-1 to TRBJ1-1, with D maybe TRBD1 (5 bases). The CDR3 consists of 14 residues. V was trimmed by 0 bases and J by 1 base, leaving 7 bases between them. Germline CDR1 reads SGHRS; CDR2 reads YFSETQ.

This CDR3 reads CASSHPQAALSSYNEQFF. The CDR3 DNA reads TGTGCCAGCAGCCACCCCCAGGCGGCCTTAAGCTCCTACAATGAGCAGTTCTTC. This rearrangement joins TRBV4-2 to TRBJ2-1; unclear D gene. The V end was cut by 3 bases, the J end by 0 bases, with 18 bases between. CDR1 and CDR2 (germline): LGHNA, YNFKEQ. The CDR3 has 18 residues.

This rearrangement joins TRBV19 to TRBJ1-1; D remains ambiguous. The CDR3 is 16 amino acids. Germline loops: CDR1 LNHDA, CDR2 SQIVND (reference sequence). The V gene lost 5 bases and the J gene lost 0 bases, with 16 bases spanning the gap. The CDR3 here is CASSVAKTLMNTEAFF. For the CDR3, the DNA is TGTGCCAGTAGTGTGGCAAAGACACTGATGAACACTGAAGCTTTCTTT.

The chain joins TRBV27 to TRBJ2-1, with D perhaps given as TRBD1 or TRBD2 (5 bases each). The CDR3 loop spans 16 amino acids. Deletions cut 2 bases from V and 8 bases from J, with 19 bases between. Germline V gene data show CDR1 as MNHEY and CDR2 as SMNVEV (reference sequence). CDR3 residues: CASSLTGTVDPHEQFF. For the CDR3, the DNA is TGTGCCAGCAGTTTAACCGGGACCGTAGATCCCCATGAGCAGTTCTTC.

V is TRBV19 and J is TRBJ2-1; TRBD2 might be the D (7 bases). The germline V gene has CDR1 LNHDA and CDR2 SQIVND (reference sequence). This CDR3 spans 16 amino acids. V was clipped by 6 bases and J by 0 bases, with 15 bases between them. The CDR3 loop is CASRFEAGASYNEQFF. The CDR3 DNA sequence: TGTGCCAGTAGATTTGAGGCGGGGGCCTCCTACAATGAGCAGTTCTTC.

The V call is TRBV11-3, the J call TRBJ2-3, with TRBD2 identical over 7 bases. The length of the CDR3 is 14 residues. Trimming took 1 base from V and 4 from J; bases not matched to a gene: 2. From germline, CDR1 is SGHNT and CDR2 YENEEA. CDR3 DNA sequence: TGTGCCAGCAGCTTAGGACTAGCAGCAGATACGCAGTATTTT. Amino acids: CASSLGLAADTQYF. Complete variable domain (other parts from reference TRBV11-3 and TRBJ2-3): EAGVVQSPRYKIIEKKQPVAFWCNPISGHNTLYWYLQNLGQGPELLIRYENEEAVDDSQLPKDRFSAERLKGVDSTLKIQPAELGDSAVYLCASSLGLAADTQYFGPGTRLTVL.